The 9 T cell receptor beta chains below were found in one sample sequenced in a study of blood T cell repertoires in COVID-19 (dated by TCRdb to about 2020). Library prep was done by the immunoSEQ multiplex PCR assay. TCRdb provides this immuneACCESS table in a form limited to in-frame rearrangements. Some clones are lacking; in checked studies, under half of them reflect an unresolved V gene, and why the rest are absent is not known. The sample includes about 210,000 clones, with roughly 82% observed a single time. Around 2.4% of the sample belongs to the ten largest clones. The sample taken for sequencing was peripheral blood. The origin of the receptors is a man in his forties who had recovered from COVID-19.

CDR3 protein: CASTLMASGSYNEQFF. The CDR3 bases are TGTGCCAGCACCCTCATGGCTAGCGGGTCCTACAATGAGCAGTTCTTC. V and J are TRBV11-2 and TRBJ2-1; 8 bases are shared with TRBD2. The germline V gene encodes CDR1 SGHAT and CDR2 FQNNGV. The CDR3 has 16 residues. J lost 1 base, V lost 7 bases, and 9 bases had no gene match.

The chain combines TRBV5-4 with TRBJ2-1; 8 nucleotides line up with TRBD2. Germline trimming cut 6 bases from V and 4 bases from J; bases unmatched to any gene: 6. Germline CDR1 is SGHNT and CDR2 is YYREEE (reference sequence). The CDR3 loop spans 14 amino acids. The CDR3 here is CASTSSGQYNEQFF. Written as DNA, the CDR3 is TGTGCCAGCACGTCTAGCGGGCAATACAATGAGCAGTTCTTC.

The CDR3 protein is CASSPAGRYGYTF. The CDR3 DNA sequence: TGTGCCAGCAGTCCGGCCGGGAGGTATGGCTACACCTTC. The rearrangement links TRBV12-3 or TRBV12-4 to TRBJ1-2; no reliable D call. The CDR3 is 13 residues long. Trimming removed 5 bases at V and 5 bases at J, with 12 bases between.

The chain couples TRBV18 to TRBJ1-1, with D tentatively TRBD1 (6 bases). V dropped 3 bases and J dropped 1 base, with 15 bases sitting between them. Germline V lookup: CDR1 KGHSH, CDR2 LQKENI. The CDR3 extends over 16 amino acids. CDR3 in amino acids: CASSPTSKQGNTEAFF. The CDR3 coding sequence is TGTGCCAGCTCACCCACTTCAAAACAGGGGAACACTGAAGCTTTCTTT.

The rearrangement uses TRBV28 and TRBJ2-2; 10 bases match TRBD2. V gave up 6 bases and J gave up 4 bases; unmatched junction bases: 11. There are 17 residues in the CDR3. Germline V gene data show CDR1 as MDHEN and CDR2 as SYDVKM. CDR3 DNA sequence: TGTGCCAGCAGCTCCCCCAGGACTAGCGGAGGCACCGGGGAGCTGTTTTTT. Residues: CASSSPRTSGGTGELFF.

The rearrangement joins TRBV7-9 to TRBJ1-1, with 9 nucleotides matching TRBD1. Germline trimming cut 1 base from V and 4 bases from J; bases unmatched to any gene: 4. The germline V gene encodes CDR1 SEHNR and CDR2 FQNEAQ (reference sequence). The CDR3 has 15 amino acids. The CDR3 coding sequence is TGTGCCAGCAGCTTAGGGGACAGGGAGGGCACTGAAGCTTTCTTT. Amino acids: CASSLGDREGTEAFF.

The chain uses TRBV7-2 and TRBJ1-1; D perhaps matches TRBD1 (5 bases). The CDR3 has 14 residues. Germline CDR1 and CDR2: SGHTA and FQGNSA. V was pared by 5 bases and J by 3 bases, with 13 bases between. For the CDR3, the DNA is TGTGCCAGCAGCCCTACCAGGGAGGACACTGAAGCTTTCTTT. Translation: CASSPTREDTEAFF.

The chain has TRBV18 and TRBJ1-4, with D possibly being TRBD1 (6 bases). V gave up 2 bases and J gave up 8 bases, with 15 bases separating them. The length of the CDR3 is 15 residues. Germline loops: CDR1 KGHSH, CDR2 LQKENI. CDR3 bases: TGTGCCAGCTCACCATCGCGGGGGGCTGGGGAAAAACTGTTTTTT. Translating gives CASSPSRGAGEKLFF.

This clone was seen more than once but under ten times. The chain is built from TRBV18 and TRBJ1-5, with 7 bases lining up with TRBD1. The germline CDR1 and CDR2 sequences are KGHSH and LQKENI. CDR3 length: 15 residues. After removal of 3 bases from V and 6 bases from J, the junction contained 8 bases not matched to a gene. CDR3 nucleotides: TGTGCCAGCTCACCGACAGGGAGTACTAGTCAGCCCCAGCATTTT. It is translated as CASSPTGSTSQPQHF. The full variable domain, with the rest looked up from reference TRBV18 and TRBJ1-5, is NAGVMQNPRHLVRRRGQEARLRCSPMKGHSHVYWYRQLPEEGLKFMVYLQKENIIDESGMPKERFSAEFPKEGPSILRIQQVVRGDSAAYFCASSPTGSTSQPQHFGDGTRLSIL.